Below, 9 T cell receptor beta chains from the same sample are listed, as sequenced in a study of T cell changes during pregnancy in multiple sclerosis. TCRdb keeps only in-frame clones here, not all; method: immunoSEQ multiplex PCR. This sample has 58,000 or so clones; roughly nine tenths occur once, and the top ten carry about 0.4%. This sample comprised CD4+ T cells from peripheral blood mononuclear cells, obtained in the third trimester of pregnancy. These receptors all come from a female donor with multiple sclerosis, enrolled in a pregnancy study.

The chain has TRBV19 and TRBJ2-5; 12 bases match TRBD2. Trimming removed 1 base from V and 5 bases from J; junction bases left unmatched: 5. Germline lookup yields CDR1 LNHDA and CDR2 SQIVND (reference sequence). This CDR3 has 16 amino acids. The DNA of the CDR3 is TGTGCCAGTAGTATAGCTAGCGGGGGGGCCGGGGAGACCCAGTACTTC. This translates into CASSIASGGAGETQYF.

This clone was observed a few times. The CDR3 sequence: CASSPGQGYTGELFF. CDR3 sequence (DNA): TGTGCCAGCAGCCCGGGACAGGGGTACACCGGGGAGCTGTTTTTT. The chain employs TRBV7-9 and TRBJ2-2; TRBD1 matches 10 bases. V shed 5 bases, J shed 3 bases, and the junction held 3 bases outside the gene matches. CDR1 SEHNR and CDR2 FQNEAQ come from the germline V gene (reference sequence). This CDR3 spans 15 amino acids.

A single count supports this clone. The genes are TRBV5-8 and TRBJ1-3; a possible D gene is TRBD1 (6 bases). The CDR3 length is 13 residues. Germline V gene data show CDR1 as SGHTS and CDR2 as YDEGEE. V was trimmed by 2 bases and J by 4 bases, leaving 7 bases between them. CDR3 DNA sequence: TGTGCCAGCAGCTTTGACAGGGGAAACACCATATATTTT. Amino acids: CASSFDRGNTIYF. The whole variable domain, remainder taken from reference TRBV5-8 and TRBJ1-3, is EAGVTQSPTHLIKTRGQQATLRCSPISGHTSVYWYQQALGLGLQFLLWYDEGEERNRGNFPPRFSGRQFPNYSSELNVNALELEDSALYLCASSFDRGNTIYFGEGSWLTVV.

A remark on this clone: One junction end disagrees with the germline gene, perhaps due to a read error. This chain connects TRBV13 to TRBJ1-1; D is possibly TRBD1 (5 bases). The germline gives CDR1 PRHDT, CDR2 FYEKMQ (reference sequence). This CDR3 is 12 amino acids long. The CDR3 bases are TGTGCCAGCAGCCTGCCCGGGACCCCTAGCGGTTTT. Its protein is CASSLPGTPSGF.

The chain carries TRBV6-6 and TRBJ1-2, with D possibly matching TRBD1 (5 bases). Germline V gene lookup returns CDR1 MNHNY and CDR2 SVGAGI (reference sequence). Trimming cost V 7 bases and J 7 bases, with 22 bases left between them. This CDR3 contains 15 residues. This chain's CDR3 is CASTTAEDTTGGYTF. DNA of the CDR3: TGTGCCAGCACGACGGCAGAGGACACGACCGGTGGCTACACCTTC.

The chain recombines TRBV7-2 with TRBJ1-1; maybe TRBD1 (5 bases). Trimming cost V 5 bases and J 3 bases, with 10 bases left between them. CDR1 and CDR2 from the germline V gene are SGHTA and FQGNSA. The CDR3 loop spans 13 amino acids. CDR3 DNA: TGTGCCAGCAGCGTTCAGGGCGACACTGAAGCTTTCTTT. Translating it yields CASSVQGDTEAFF.

The CDR3 DNA reads TGTGCCAGCAGACTGATACTCACCTACGAGCAGTACTTC. Its translation is CASRLILTYEQYF. This sequence joins TRBV5-8 and TRBJ2-7; D remains unclear. CDR3 length equals 13 residues. Germline loops: CDR1 SGHTS, CDR2 YDEGEE. Between the trimmed V and J ends, which lost 5 bases and 2 bases, there was a span of 11 bases. The variable domain in full, with the rest retrieved from reference TRBV5-8 and TRBJ2-7, is EAGVTQSPTHLIKTRGQQATLRCSPISGHTSVYWYQQALGLGLQFLLWYDEGEERNRGNFPPRFSGRQFPNYSSELNVNALELEDSALYLCASRLILTYEQYFGPGTRLTVT.

V is TRBV5-1 and J is TRBJ2-1, with TRBD2 matching 14 bases. From germline, CDR1 is SGHRS and CDR2 YFSETQ. This CDR3 has 19 residues. V was pared by 0 bases and J by 1 base, with 6 bases of the junction left unmatched. The CDR3 nucleotides read TGCGCCAGCAGCTTGGGACCCGGACTAGCGGGGGGATCCTACAATGAGCAGTTCTTC. This encodes CASSLGPGLAGGSYNEQFF.

The V call is TRBV7-2, the J call TRBJ2-1, with 12 bases that match TRBD2. With V trimmed by 6 bases and J by 10 bases, 16 bases remained unmatched. Looked up from germline, CDR1 is SGHTA and CDR2 is FQGNSA. The CDR3 is 17 amino acids. CDR3 region: CASSLLTSSGGAYEQFF. CDR3 bases: TGTGCCAGCAGTCTCCTCACCTCTAGCGGGGGGGCTTACGAGCAGTTCTTC.